The sequence of this TCR beta chain was determined in a study of T cells after posttransplantation cyclophosphamide. Points from the study as a whole: Tissue-infiltrating T cells from skin or gut overlapped little with blood T cells. Donor-recipient repertoire similarity was low at 1-2 months, rising over year one.

The data were produced by immunoSEQ multiplex PCR, yet TCRdb's version contains in-frame clones alone and is incomplete. Here the sample spans 25,000 to 35,000 clones, roughly 89% being singletons. Per germline, CDR1 SGDLS and CDR2 YYNGEE. The CDR3 has 13 amino acids. Trimming stripped 3 bases from V and 4 bases from J, with 10 bases between. Points on this clone: Its target is not known.

Sequencing was performed on PBMCs. The sequence was collected from a middle-aged woman with a blood cancer, CMV-positive, and with a related stem cell donor. The chain joins TRBV9 to TRBJ1-2, with a possible D match to TRBD1 (6 bases). The CDR3 bases are TGTGCCAGCAGCGCAACAGGGTCCTATGGCTACACCTTC. Translation gives CASSATGSYGYTF.